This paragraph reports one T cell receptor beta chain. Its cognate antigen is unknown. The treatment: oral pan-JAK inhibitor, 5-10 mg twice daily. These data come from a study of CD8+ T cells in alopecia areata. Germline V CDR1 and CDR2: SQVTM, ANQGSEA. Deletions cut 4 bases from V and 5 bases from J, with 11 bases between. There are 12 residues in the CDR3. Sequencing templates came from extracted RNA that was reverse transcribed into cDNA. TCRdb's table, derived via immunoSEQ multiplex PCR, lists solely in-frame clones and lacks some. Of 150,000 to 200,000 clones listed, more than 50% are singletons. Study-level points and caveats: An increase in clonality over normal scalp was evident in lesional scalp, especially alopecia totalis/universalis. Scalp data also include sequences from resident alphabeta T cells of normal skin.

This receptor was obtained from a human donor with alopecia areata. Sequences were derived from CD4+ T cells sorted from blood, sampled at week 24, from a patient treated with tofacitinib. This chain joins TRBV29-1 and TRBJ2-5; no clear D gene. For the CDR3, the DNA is TGCAGCGTTGTACAGACTGGGGAGACCCAGTACTTC. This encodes CSVVQTGETQYF.